This T cell receptor (beta chain) was sequenced in a study of shared clonotypes between healthy human individuals. The germline V and J ends were trimmed by 3 bases and 5 bases, with 13 bases remaining between them. There are 14 residues in the CDR3. Per germline, CDR1 SGHVS and CDR2 FQNEAQ. Generated by immunoSEQ multiplex PCR, the TCRdb table keeps only in-frame clones and is missing some. Altogether approximately 2.1 million clones are present, 85% to 95% being singletons, with the ten largest covering 0.39%. The sequenced sample was naive CD4+ T cells from PBMCs. The sample's subset: CD45RA+ positively selected. The TCR originated in a man younger than 35 in good health. Some clones in this sample may be carry-over from other donors' samples. This chain links TRBV7-8 with TRBJ2-5; D may match TRBD1 or TRBD2 (7 bases each). The DNA of the CDR3 is TGTGCCAGCAGCTTGGGGACAGCGGGGGAGACCCAGTACTTC. Protein product: CASSLGTAGETQYF.